This T cell receptor beta chain was captured by sequencing in a study of shared clonotypes between healthy human individuals. Naive-designated CD8 cells lacked CD45RO, were positively enriched for CCR7, and omitted terminally differentiated effector memory CD45RA+ cells. The healthy adult donors were HIV-negative and reported no recent acute infections or vaccinations. Genomic DNA per cell subset filled all wells of several immunoSEQ plates. Clones were sequenced by immunoSEQ multiplex PCR, and TCRdb holds only the in-frame ones, with some missing. The sample has some 2 million clones, around 96% seen once. This CDR3 contains 15 residues. The V gene end was trimmed by 4 bases and the J gene end by 0 bases; junction bases not matched to a gene: 2. The germline CDR1 and CDR2 sequences are SNHLY and FYNNEI.

Sequencing was carried out using naive CD8+ T cells sorted from blood. This sequence originates from a man younger than 35 in good health. The chain carries TRBV2 and TRBJ2-7; 11 positions agree with TRBD2. The CDR3 loop reads CASSATSGTSYEQYF. As DNA, the CDR3 is TGTGCCAGCAGTGCGACTAGCGGGACCTCCTACGAGCAGTACTTC.